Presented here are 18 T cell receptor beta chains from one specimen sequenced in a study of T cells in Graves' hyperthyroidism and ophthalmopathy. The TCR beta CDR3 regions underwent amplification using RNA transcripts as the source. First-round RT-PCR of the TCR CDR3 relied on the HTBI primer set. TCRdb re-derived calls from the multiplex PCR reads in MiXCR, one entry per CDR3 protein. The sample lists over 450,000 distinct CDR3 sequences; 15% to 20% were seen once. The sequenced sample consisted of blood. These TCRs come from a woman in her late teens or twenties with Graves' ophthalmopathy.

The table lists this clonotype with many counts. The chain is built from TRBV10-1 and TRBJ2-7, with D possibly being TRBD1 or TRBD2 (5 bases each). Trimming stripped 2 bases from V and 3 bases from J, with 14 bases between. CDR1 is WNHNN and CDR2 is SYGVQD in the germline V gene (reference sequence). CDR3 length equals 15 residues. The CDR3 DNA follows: TGCGCCAGCAGTGAGGGTGGGGGAGAAGGCTACGAGCAGTACTTC. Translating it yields CASSEGGGEGYEQYF.

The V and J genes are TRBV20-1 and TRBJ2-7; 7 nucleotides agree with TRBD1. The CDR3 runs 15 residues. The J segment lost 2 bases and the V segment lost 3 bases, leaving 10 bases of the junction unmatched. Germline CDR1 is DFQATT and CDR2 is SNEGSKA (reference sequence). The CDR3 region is CSARSLGDRAYEQYF. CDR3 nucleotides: TGCAGTGCTAGGAGCCTAGGGGACAGAGCCTACGAGCAGTACTTC.

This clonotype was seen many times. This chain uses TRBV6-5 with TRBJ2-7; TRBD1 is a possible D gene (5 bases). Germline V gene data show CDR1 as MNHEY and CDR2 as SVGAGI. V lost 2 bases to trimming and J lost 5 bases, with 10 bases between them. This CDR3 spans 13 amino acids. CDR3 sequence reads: CASSYGQGDEQYF. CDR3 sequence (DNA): TGTGCCAGCAGTTACGGGCAGGGTGACGAGCAGTACTTC.

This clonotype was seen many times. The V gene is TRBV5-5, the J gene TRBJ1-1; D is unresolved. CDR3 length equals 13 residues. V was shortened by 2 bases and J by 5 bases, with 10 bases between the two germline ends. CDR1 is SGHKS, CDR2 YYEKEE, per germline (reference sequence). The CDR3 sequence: CASSFNVVTEAFF. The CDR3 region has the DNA TGTGCCAGCAGCTTCAACGTTGTGACTGAAGCTTTCTTT.

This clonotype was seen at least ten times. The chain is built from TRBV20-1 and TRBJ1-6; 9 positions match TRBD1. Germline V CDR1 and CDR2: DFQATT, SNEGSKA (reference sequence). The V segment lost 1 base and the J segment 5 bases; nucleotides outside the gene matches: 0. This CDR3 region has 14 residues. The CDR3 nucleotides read TGCAGTGCTAGAGGGACAGGGGATAATTCACCCCTCCACTTT. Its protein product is CSARGTGDNSPLHF.

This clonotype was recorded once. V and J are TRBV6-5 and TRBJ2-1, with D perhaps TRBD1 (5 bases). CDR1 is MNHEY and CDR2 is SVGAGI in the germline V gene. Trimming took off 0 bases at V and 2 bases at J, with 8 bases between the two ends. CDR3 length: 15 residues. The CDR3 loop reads CASSYSGVPYNEQFF. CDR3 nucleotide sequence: TGTGCCAGCAGTTACTCAGGGGTACCCTACAATGAGCAGTTCTTC.

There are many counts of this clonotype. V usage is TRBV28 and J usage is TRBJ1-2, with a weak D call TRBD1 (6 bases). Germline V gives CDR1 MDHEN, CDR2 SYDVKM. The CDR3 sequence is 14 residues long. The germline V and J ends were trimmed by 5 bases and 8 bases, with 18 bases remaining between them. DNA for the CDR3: TGTGCCAGCAGTCCGACAGGAACCTATTTGGGCTACACCTTC. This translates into CASSPTGTYLGYTF.

The CDR3 sequence is CASSYLAGINEQFF. CDR3 nucleotides: TGTGCCAGCAGCTACCTAGCGGGAATCAATGAGCAGTTCTTC. The rearrangement uses TRBV5-4 and TRBJ2-1; 9 bases map to TRBD2. CDR3 size: 14 residues. Germline-derived CDR1 and CDR2 are SGHNT and YYREEE (reference sequence). The V segment lost 3 bases and the J segment 6 bases; nucleotides outside the gene matches: 4.

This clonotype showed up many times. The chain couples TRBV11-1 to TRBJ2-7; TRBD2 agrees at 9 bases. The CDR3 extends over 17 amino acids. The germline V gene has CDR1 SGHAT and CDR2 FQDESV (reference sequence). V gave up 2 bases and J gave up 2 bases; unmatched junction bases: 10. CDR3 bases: TGTGCCAGCAGCTTAAGGGTCGGCAGCGGGGGGACCTACGAGCAGTACTTC. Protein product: CASSLRVGSGGTYEQYF.

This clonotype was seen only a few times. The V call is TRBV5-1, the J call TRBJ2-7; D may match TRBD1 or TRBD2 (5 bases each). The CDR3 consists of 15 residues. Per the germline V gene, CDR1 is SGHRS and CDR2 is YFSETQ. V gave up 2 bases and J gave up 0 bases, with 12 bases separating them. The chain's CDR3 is CASSFTRDPSYEQYF. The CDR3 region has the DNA TGCGCCAGCAGCTTTACCAGGGACCCCTCCTACGAGCAGTACTTC.

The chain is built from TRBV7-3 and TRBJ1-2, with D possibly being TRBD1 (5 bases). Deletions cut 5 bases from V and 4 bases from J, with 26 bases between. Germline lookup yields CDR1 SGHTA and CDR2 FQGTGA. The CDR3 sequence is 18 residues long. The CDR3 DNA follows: TGTGCCAGCAGCCGCAGGGTTGCAGGTTTGACGGGGGTCTATGGCTACACCTTC. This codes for CASSRRVAGLTGVYGYTF.

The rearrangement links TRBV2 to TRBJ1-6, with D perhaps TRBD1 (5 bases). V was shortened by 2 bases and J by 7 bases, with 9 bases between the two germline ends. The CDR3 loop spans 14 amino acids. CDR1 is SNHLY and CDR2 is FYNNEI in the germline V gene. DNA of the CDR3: TGTGCCAGCAGTGAATCCAGGGCGAATTCACCCCTCCACTTT. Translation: CASSESRANSPLHF.

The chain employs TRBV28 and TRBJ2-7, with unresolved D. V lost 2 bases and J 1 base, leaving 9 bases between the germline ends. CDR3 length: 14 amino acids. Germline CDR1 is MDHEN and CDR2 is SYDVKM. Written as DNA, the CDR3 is TGTGCCAGCAGTTTAGAAAGGGCGTCCTACGAGCAGTACTTC. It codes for CASSLERASYEQYF.

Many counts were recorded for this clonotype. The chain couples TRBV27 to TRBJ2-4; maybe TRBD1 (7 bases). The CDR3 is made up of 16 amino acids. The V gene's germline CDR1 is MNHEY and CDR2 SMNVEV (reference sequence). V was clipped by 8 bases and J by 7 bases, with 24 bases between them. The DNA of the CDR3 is TGTGCCAGCTGCTGCCCAGGGGGAGGCGTTGGGAACATTCAGTACTTC. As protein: CASCCPGGGVGNIQYF.

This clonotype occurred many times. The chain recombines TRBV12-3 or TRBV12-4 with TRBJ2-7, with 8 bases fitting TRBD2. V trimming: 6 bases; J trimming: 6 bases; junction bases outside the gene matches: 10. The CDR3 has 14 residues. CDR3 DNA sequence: TGTGCCAGCAGGCATAGGCGGGGGGCGGGCGAGCAGTACTTC. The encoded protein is CASRHRRGAGEQYF.

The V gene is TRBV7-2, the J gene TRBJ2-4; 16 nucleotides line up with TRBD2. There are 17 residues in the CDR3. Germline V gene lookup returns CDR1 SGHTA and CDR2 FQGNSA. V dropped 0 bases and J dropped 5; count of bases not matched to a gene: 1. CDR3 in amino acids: CASSLAGTSGRENIQYF. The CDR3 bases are TGTGCCAGCAGCTTAGCCGGGACTAGCGGGAGGGAAAACATTCAGTACTTC.

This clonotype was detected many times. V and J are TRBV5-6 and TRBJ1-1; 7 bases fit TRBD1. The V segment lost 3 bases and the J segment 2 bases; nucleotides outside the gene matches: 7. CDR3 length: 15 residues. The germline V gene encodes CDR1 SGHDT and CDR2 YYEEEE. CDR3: CASSWTGGGNTEAFF. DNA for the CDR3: TGTGCCAGCAGCTGGACAGGCGGGGGAAACACTGAAGCTTTCTTT.

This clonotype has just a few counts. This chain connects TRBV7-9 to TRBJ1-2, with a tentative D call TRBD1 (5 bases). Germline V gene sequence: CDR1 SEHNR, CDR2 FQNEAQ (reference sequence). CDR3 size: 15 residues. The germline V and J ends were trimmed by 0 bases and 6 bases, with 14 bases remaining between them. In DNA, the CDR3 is TGTGCCAGCAGCTTAGCTCGAGGGGTTCAGGATGGCTACACCTTC. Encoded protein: CASSLARGVQDGYTF.